A selection of T cell receptor beta chains follows, all from one sample in a study of shared clonotypes between healthy human individuals. Sequencing used immunoSEQ multiplex PCR; TCRdb keeps in-frame clones, though not all of them. The sample consists of roughly 720,000 clones, 80% to 95% of them appearing once. The sample taken for sequencing was memory CD8+ T cells from PBMCs. Receptor source: a man between 18 and 29 years old in good health. Some clones in this sample may be carry-over from other donors' samples. Both conserved end residues are part of each CDR3. The D gene is left open where the match is weak. Only part of the rows carry a size: once, few, many, or a class if the clone is expanded.

D	V	size	J	DNA	CDR3
-	TRBV27	-	TRBJ2-7	TGTGCCAGCAGTTTACGCGGAGCTCATCTCTACGAGCAGTACTTC	CASSLRGAHLYEQYF
TRBD1	TRBV29-1	-	TRBJ2-2	TGCAGCGGCGCGTTACAGGGGGGGAACACCGGGGAGCTGTTTTTT	CSGALQGGNTGELFF
-	TRBV6-5	-	TRBJ2-3	TGTGCCAGCAGTTCAGGGGAATTTACAGATACGCAGTATTTT	CASSSGEFTDTQYF
-	TRBV2	-	TRBJ2-1	TGTGCCAGCAGTGAAAGTTGGGCTGAGCAGTTCTTC	CASSESWAEQFF
TRBD1	TRBV19	-	TRBJ1-2	TGTGCCAGTAGTAGGCAGGGGGGATACTATGGCTACACCTTC	CASSRQGGYYGYTF
TRBD2	TRBV27	-	TRBJ2-7	TGTGCCAGCAGTCCCCCGGGACTAGCGACGAGGGAGCAGTACTTC	CASSPPGLATREQYF
TRBD2	TRBV25-1	-	TRBJ2-4	TGTGCCAGCAGTGAATATAAAGGGCTAGCGGGGACATTCAGTAGGTACTTC	CASSEYKGLAGTFSRYF
-	TRBV6-5	-	TRBJ2-1	TGTGCCAGCAGTTCACTACAGGTCCCCCACAATGAGCAGTTCTTC	CASSSLQVPHNEQFF
-	TRBV6-5	once	TRBJ2-3	TGTGCCAGCAGTTCTTACAGGGAAAGCACAGATACGCAGTATTTT	CASSSYRESTDTQYF
-	TRBV10-1	-	TRBJ2-7	TGCGCCAGCAGTGACCAGAGCTTGGGACCGACCCTCTCCTACGAGCAGTACTTC	CASSDQSLGPTLSYEQYF
-	TRBV28	-	TRBJ2-3	TGTGCCAGCATCTCCTACACAGATACGCAGTATTTT	CASISYTDTQYF
-	TRBV2	-	TRBJ1-1	TGTGCCAGCAGAGAACAGGGGAACACTGAAGCTTTCTTT	CASREQGNTEAFF
-	TRBV4-2	-	TRBJ1-3	TGTGCCAGCAGCCAAGATGGGACCAACACCATATATTTT	CASSQDGTNTIYF
-	TRBV5-6	-	TRBJ2-1	TGTGCCAGCAGCTCTACTTGGAACAATGAGCAGTTCTTC	CASSSTWNNEQFF
-	TRBV6-5	-	TRBJ1-1	TGTGCCAGCAGTTACAACGACAGGTGGGTGCACACTGAAGCTTTCTTT	CASSYNDRWVHTEAFF
-	TRBV9	-	TRBJ2-1	TGTGCCAGCAGCGTAGGAGGGACTGGTAATAATGAGCAGTTCTTC	CASSVGGTGNNEQFF
TRBD2	TRBV7-9	-	TRBJ2-7	TGTGCCAGCAGCCCGACTAGCAGCCCCTACGAGCAGTACTTC	CASSPTSSPYEQYF
TRBD2	TRBV10-3	-	TRBJ2-2	TGTGCCATCAGTGAGATTACTAGCGGGTCGAACACCGGGGAGCTGTTTTTT	CAISEITSGSNTGELFF
-	TRBV25-1	-	TRBJ1-1	TGTGCCAGCAGTGAACACCCAGCGGAAGCTTTCTTT	CASSEHPAEAFF
TRBD2	TRBV27	-	TRBJ2-7	TGTGCCAGCAGTAAGCTAGCGGAGGCAGACGAGCAGTACTTC	CASSKLAEADEQYF
-	TRBV9	-	TRBJ2-7	TGTGCCAGCAGCGTGTCCCCGCTGAACCCCACCTACGAGCAGTACTTC	CASSVSPLNPTYEQYF
TRBD1	TRBV2	-	TRBJ2-7	TGTGCCAGCAGAATGGGGACAGGCATAAACTACGAGCAGTACTTC	CASRMGTGINYEQYF
TRBD1	TRBV9	-	TRBJ2-7	TGTGCCAGCAGCGTAGGGGACAGGGGTACAGAGCAGTACTTC	CASSVGDRGTEQYF
TRBD1	TRBV9	-	TRBJ2-5	TGTGCCAGCACTACAGGGGATTTGTCGGGAGAGACCCAGTACTTC	CASTTGDLSGETQYF
-	TRBV27	-	TRBJ2-7	TGTGCCAGCAAAGAGGGCAGGGGCCCCTACGAGCAGTACTTC	CASKEGRGPYEQYF